A single sample gave rise to the 28 T cell receptor beta chains below, sequenced in a study of OX40 agonist ivuxolimab in advanced cancers. The repertoire was sequenced with immunoSEQ multiplex PCR; TCRdb's copy has only in-frame clones and lacks some. The sample records roughly 100,000 clones, 85% to 90% being singletons. Sequenced material: CD4+ or CD8+ T cells sorted from blood, taken in a trial of the OX40 agonist ivuxolimab. The receptor source for this set is an adult with an advanced solid tumor such as melanoma, head and neck, liver or kidney cancer.

This chain links TRBV7-9 with TRBJ2-3; 8 positions match TRBD2. The CDR3 is made up of 16 amino acids. The V gene end was trimmed by 7 bases and the J gene end by 4 bases; junction bases not matched to a gene: 13. Germline lookup yields CDR1 SEHNR and CDR2 FQNEAQ (reference sequence). The CDR3, as DNA: TGTGCCAGCACCAACCCCGCTAGCGGGTATTCAGATACGCAGTATTTT. Residues: CASTNPASGYSDTQYF.

The rearrangement uses TRBV19 and TRBJ1-2; D remains ambiguous. Germline CDR1 reads LNHDA; CDR2 reads SQIVND (reference sequence). The CDR3 spans 13 residues. CDR3 loop: CLPVGRRFYGYTF. Here the CDR3 DNA reads TGTTTACCAGTAGGCAGGAGATTCTATGGCTACACCTTC.

The chain is built from TRBV4-1 and TRBJ1-3; a weak D match, TRBD1 (6 bases). The CDR3 is made up of 16 amino acids. Germline V gene sequence: CDR1 MGHRA, CDR2 YSYEKL. Trimming removed 4 bases at V and 4 bases at J, with 17 bases between. CDR3 amino acids: CASSPREGEIGNTIYF. In DNA, the CDR3 is TGCGCCAGCAGCCCGCGGGAGGGGGAGATAGGAAACACCATATATTTT.

The rearrangement uses TRBV6-1 and TRBJ2-2, with D hard to call. Trimming removed 7 bases from V and 1 base from J, with 4 bases in between. Germline V lookup: CDR1 MNHNS, CDR2 SASEGT. The CDR3 loop spans 12 amino acids. The DNA for the CDR3 is TGTGCCAGCACTGGGAACACCGGGGAGCTGTTTTTT. Translated: CASTGNTGELFF.

The chain employs TRBV6-5 and TRBJ2-5, with 8 bases aligning to TRBD1. The ends lost 6 bases at V and 5 bases at J; junction bases unmatched: 11. The germline gives CDR1 MNHEY, CDR2 SVGAGI. The CDR3 extends over 15 amino acids. The CDR3 DNA reads as TGTGCCAGCAGCCACCCCGGGGACAGGTGGGAGACCCAGTACTTC. Translation gives CASSHPGDRWETQYF.

The gene calls are TRBV4-1 and TRBJ2-2; 7 bases align to TRBD2. Per germline, CDR1 MGHRA and CDR2 YSYEKL. CDR3 length: 16 residues. V gave up 0 bases and J gave up 2 bases; unmatched junction bases: 3. CDR3 in amino acids: CASSQDTSVNTGELFF. The CDR3 DNA follows: TGCGCCAGCAGCCAAGATACTAGCGTAAACACCGGGGAGCTGTTTTTT.

The DNA of the CDR3 is TGTGCCTGGAGTGTAGCCATCAATGAGCAGTTCTTC. Residues: CAWSVAINEQFF. The V call is TRBV30, the J call TRBJ2-1; D gene unclear. Germline V CDR1 and CDR2: GTSNPN, SVGIG (reference sequence). The CDR3 totals 12 residues. Trimming stripped 0 bases from V and 6 bases from J, with 6 bases between.

The genes are TRBV21-1 and TRBJ2-4; the D call of TRBD2 is as the table states it, not checked on the DNA. TRBV21-1 is an annotated pseudogene. The CDR3 runs to 14 residues. The CDR3 DNA is TGTGCCAGCAGGCACCCCCGGGGGAAAAACATTCAGTACTTC. It codes for CASRHPRGKNIQYF.

The genes are TRBV19 and TRBJ1-5; weak D call: TRBD1 (5 bases). This CDR3 has 14 residues. Germline V CDR1 and CDR2: LNHDA, SQIVND (reference sequence). Trimming took off 4 bases at V and 9 bases at J, with 16 bases between the two ends. The CDR3 sequence is CASSTTTRDSPQHF. The CDR3, as DNA: TGTGCCAGTAGTACTACTACGAGGGACTCGCCCCAGCATTTT. The whole variable domain, remainder taken from reference TRBV19 and TRBJ1-5, is DGGITQSPKYLFRKEGQNVTLSCEQNLNHDAMYWYRQDPGQGLRLIYYSQIVNDFQKGDIAEGYSVSREKKESFPLTVTSAQKNPTAFYLCASSTTTRDSPQHFGDGTRLSIL.

This clone was counted only a few times. The V call is TRBV6-5, the J call TRBJ2-5, with D hard to call. This CDR3 is 15 amino acids long. Germline CDR1 MNHEY, CDR2 SVGAGI. V shed 2 bases and J shed 4 bases, with 14 bases lying between them. The CDR3 protein is CASSYRRGPVETQYF. Written as DNA, the CDR3 is TGTGCCAGCAGTTACAGGCGCGGCCCGGTAGAGACCCAGTACTTC.

V usage is TRBV6-5 and J usage is TRBJ2-4; unclear D gene. The germline V gene has CDR1 MNHEY and CDR2 SVGAGI. Between the trimmed V and J ends, which lost 5 bases and 0 bases, there was a span of 11 bases. This CDR3 contains 15 residues. CDR3 sequence: CASSPLALAKNIQYF. CDR3 nucleotides: TGTGCCAGCAGTCCGCTCGCGTTAGCCAAAAACATTCAGTACTTC.

The chain joins TRBV28 to TRBJ1-2; unclear D gene. The V end lost 0 bases, the J end lost 8 bases, and 19 bases lay between the germline ends. This CDR3 region has 16 residues. The V gene's germline CDR1 is MDHEN and CDR2 SYDVKM. This chain's CDR3 is CASSLWTAGPQAGYTF. CDR3 bases: TGTGCCAGCAGTTTATGGACCGCCGGGCCTCAGGCGGGCTACACCTTC.

This clone was recorded once. The chain couples TRBV28 to TRBJ1-6, with 10 bases identical to TRBD1. The germline CDR1 and CDR2 sequences are MDHEN and SYDVKM. The J segment lost 8 bases and the V segment lost 4 bases, leaving 8 bases of the junction unmatched. This CDR3 is built from 16 residues. This CDR3 is CASSSPGQGYHSPLHF. In DNA form, the CDR3 reads TGTGCCAGCAGTTCCCCGGGACAGGGGTACCATTCACCCCTCCACTTT.

This sequence joins TRBV12-5 and TRBJ1-5; D is unresolved. CDR1 and CDR2 from the germline V gene are LGHNT and FRNRAP. The CDR3 has 16 amino acids. V was cut by 1 base and J by 5 bases, with 15 bases left in between. The CDR3 loop is CASGLGAKGLDQPQHF. The CDR3 nucleotides are TGTGCTAGTGGTTTGGGGGCGAAAGGGCTCGATCAGCCCCAGCATTTT.

The CDR3 loop is CASSLWTGKGGYTF. CDR3 DNA: TGTGCCAGCAGCCTATGGACAGGGAAGGGTGGCTACACCTTC. The V gene is TRBV7-2, the J gene TRBJ1-2; the match to TRBD1 covers 8 bases. Trimming cost V 5 bases and J 7 bases; bases outside gene matches: 9. There are 14 residues in the CDR3. Per germline, CDR1 SGHTA and CDR2 FQGNSA.

The chain has TRBV28 and TRBJ1-2; TRBD1 is a possible D gene (5 bases). The CDR3 runs to 14 residues. CDR1 is MDHEN and CDR2 is SYDVKM in the germline V gene. V lost 7 bases and J 10 bases, leaving 22 bases between the germline ends. In DNA form, the CDR3 reads TGTGCCAGCACTTATATGGGGGGGATCAAAGTCTACACCTTC. It yields the protein CASTYMGGIKVYTF.

This rearrangement joins TRBV11-3 to TRBJ1-5, with D hard to call. Germline-derived CDR1 and CDR2 are SGHNT and YENEEA. Trimming shortened V by 3 bases and J by 0 bases, and 9 bases separated the two germline ends. The CDR3 consists of 15 residues. The CDR3 DNA is TGTGCCAGCAGCTTCCAGGACCGTAGCAATCAGCCCCAGCATTTT. It yields the protein CASSFQDRSNQPQHF.

The chain has TRBV27 and TRBJ2-3, with D hard to call. The CDR3 spans 12 residues. Trimming left V 2 bases short and J 2 bases short, with 2 bases between. The germline gives CDR1 MNHEY, CDR2 SMNVEV (reference sequence). CDR3 residues: CASSLDTDTQYF. The CDR3 nucleotides read TGTGCCAGCAGTTTAGACACAGATACGCAGTATTTT.

The count of this clone is one. Other DNA sequences in this specimen translate into the identical CDR3. V usage is TRBV7-2 and J usage is TRBJ2-7; no firm D call. There are 12 residues in the CDR3. The germline V and J ends were trimmed by 2 bases and 3 bases, with 5 bases remaining between them. The germline V gene encodes CDR1 SGHTA and CDR2 FQGNSA. The CDR3 DNA reads as TGTGCCAGCAGCTTACGCAGCTACGAGCAGTACTTC. It is translated as CASSLRSYEQYF.

The chain recombines TRBV19 with TRBJ1-1; 7 nucleotides match TRBD1. Germline assignment: CDR1 LNHDA and CDR2 SQIVND (reference sequence). The CDR3 length is 14 residues. After removal of 7 bases from V and 0 bases from J, the junction contained 5 bases not matched to a gene. The CDR3 loop reads CASIPQGVNTEAFF. DNA for the CDR3: TGTGCCAGTATCCCGCAGGGGGTGAACACTGAAGCTTTCTTT.

The chain couples TRBV27 to TRBJ2-5; TRBD1 or TRBD2 may be the D gene (5 bases each). V dropped 6 bases and J dropped 10 bases, with 15 bases sitting between them. Germline lookup yields CDR1 MNHEY and CDR2 SMNVEV (reference sequence). The CDR3 has 12 amino acids. CDR3 protein: CASRGRGVNQYF. For the CDR3, the DNA is TGTGCCAGCAGGGGTCGAGGGGTGAACCAGTACTTC.

The V call is TRBV19, the J call TRBJ1-6; tentative D call: TRBD1 (6 bases). The germline V and J ends were trimmed by 8 bases and 7 bases, with 15 bases remaining between them. Germline V gives CDR1 LNHDA, CDR2 SQIVND (reference sequence). This CDR3 spans 14 amino acids. CDR3 sequence (DNA): TGTGCCAGTGGGGGAGACAGGCTGAATTCACCCCTCCACTTT. It yields the protein CASGGDRLNSPLHF. The whole variable domain, remainder taken from reference TRBV19 and TRBJ1-6, is DGGITQSPKYLFRKEGQNVTLSCEQNLNHDAMYWYRQDPGQGLRLIYYSQIVNDFQKGDIAEGYSVSREKKESFPLTVTSAQKNPTAFYLCASGGDRLNSPLHFGNGTRLTVT.

CDR3 sequence: CASSLSTWDEAFF. The CDR3 coding sequence is TGTGCCAGCAGCTTAAGCACATGGGATGAAGCTTTCTTT. V and J are TRBV11-3 and TRBJ1-1; D unresolved. Germline values: CDR1 SGHNT, CDR2 YENEEA. This CDR3 has 13 residues. V was cut by 2 bases and J by 7 bases, with 11 bases left in between.

This rearrangement joins TRBV4-1 to TRBJ2-7; 7 bases line up with TRBD1. The CDR3 runs 15 residues. V trimming: 1 base; J trimming: 2 bases; junction bases outside the gene matches: 5. Germline V gives CDR1 MGHRA, CDR2 YSYEKL. The CDR3 bases are TGCGCCAGCAGCCAAGGGGCAGGGGGAACCTACGAGCAGTACTTC. Its translation is CASSQGAGGTYEQYF.

V usage is TRBV28 and J usage is TRBJ2-2, with D possibly being TRBD1 or TRBD2 (5 bases each). V gave up 5 bases and J gave up 2 bases, with 9 bases separating them. Germline V CDR1 and CDR2: MDHEN, SYDVKM. The CDR3 has 14 amino acids. DNA of the CDR3: TGTGCCAGCAGTGAGGGGCTTAACACCGGGGAGCTGTTTTTT. Its protein product is CASSEGLNTGELFF.

The rearrangement uses TRBV19 and TRBJ1-2, with D unresolved. The CDR3 runs 12 residues. Germline assignment: CDR1 LNHDA and CDR2 SQIVND (reference sequence). V was clipped by 3 bases and J by 3 bases, with 5 bases between them. The CDR3 DNA reads as TGTGCCAGTAGTATGAGAGACTATGGCTACACCTTC. Translating it yields CASSMRDYGYTF.

The CDR3 loop reads CASTSQGVFTEAFF. DNA for the CDR3: TGTGCCAGCACCTCCCAGGGGGTTTTCACTGAAGCTTTCTTT. This chain uses TRBV2 with TRBJ1-1, with TRBD1 identical over 7 bases. Germline CDR1 is SNHLY and CDR2 is FYNNEI. This CDR3 region has 14 residues. J gave up 4 bases and V 7 bases, and 9 bases lay outside the gene matches.

The sample holds many counts of this clone. This rearrangement joins TRBV6-1 to TRBJ2-7; D perhaps matches TRBD1 (6 bases). The CDR3 runs 15 residues. In germline, CDR1 is MNHNS, CDR2 SASEGT. Trimming shortened V by 0 bases and J by 0 bases, and 9 bases separated the two germline ends. The CDR3 DNA is TGTGCCAGCAGTGAAGCAGACAGGCCCTCCTACGAGCAGTACTTC. Translated, it gives CASSEADRPSYEQYF.